This T cell receptor beta chain originates from a study of T cells in Graves' hyperthyroidism and ophthalmopathy (dated by TCRdb to about 2019). Looking at the study overall: TCR V-J signatures able to tell the groups apart were searched for in a discovery cohort of around 95 patients, of whom approximately 40 had Graves' ophthalmopathy and around 58 had stable Graves' hyperthyroidism. The roughly 91 discovery patients were randomly divided into training and test sets at a 7:3 ratio. After blood sampling, hyperthyroidism patients were treated with methimazole at a starting dose of 30 mg daily, and ophthalmopathy patients were treated with high-dose intravenous methylprednisolone. An independent validation cohort of 18 to 20 hyperthyroidism patients and 15 or so patients who later progressed to ophthalmopathy tested prospective prediction of ophthalmopathy. TCR Vbeta CDR3 sequencing of 120 to 150 peripheral blood samples (under 45 ophthalmopathy, 70 to 85 hyperthyroidism and approximately 17 progressor patients) is reported in the paper. In about six Graves' hyperthyroidism patients, the study also compared T-cell repertoires from thyroid tissue with T-cell repertoires from blood. Broad study findings and their caveats: A model built on a 13 V-J signature distinguished ophthalmopathy from stable hyperthyroidism, reaching 87.88% sensitivity and about 81% specificity in cross-validation and 80%/75% in testing. In validation, progression to ophthalmopathy was predicted by the model with approximately 67% sensitivity and 72% to 85% specificity, a median of around 5.9 months before onset. No statistical method was used to set the sample size in advance, and investigators knew the group allocation. Most expanded thyroid clonotypes (frequency above 0.001) were also detected in blood, a finding suggesting that blood repertoires may reflect thyroid immune responses.

CDR1 MDHEN and CDR2 SYDVKM are derived from the germline V gene. The CDR3 goes from the cysteine to the phenylalanine over 14 residues. Only CDR3 DNA remains: 42 bases, in frame from the first base. V is cut by 6 bases and J by 3 bases, and the space between the germline ends is 15 bases. Stable Graves' hyperthyroidism was defined as the absence of progression to ophthalmopathy over 18 months of follow-up. The hyperthyroidism patients were between 18 and 65 years old and newly diagnosed, with a disease duration of less than 2 months. Patients with uncontrolled infections, other autoimmune diseases, pregnancy or lactation were excluded. Diagnoses were established on the basis of clinical symptoms, serum thyroxine and TRAb, thyroid ultrasound, and orbital computed tomography. Trizol reagent was used to extract total RNA, and RNA quality was then checked on an Agilent 2100 Bioanalyzer. The TCR beta CDR3 regions were amplified from the RNA transcripts. For the first round of RT-PCR on the TCR CDR3, the HTBI primer set was used together with the Qiagen OneStep RT-PCR kit. Libraries were constructed in a second round of multiplex PCR, after which size selection and purification were carried out. Paired-end sequencing of the libraries was performed with 100 bp reads on an Illumina HiSeq2000. In the paper's pipeline: Raw data were processed with SOAPnuke, discarding reads with adapters, uncalled bases, mean Phred below 15, or no exact constant-primer or identifier match. High-quality paired reads were merged with COPE v1.2.5, and unique nucleotide sequences were defined as clonotypes. Clonotypes were aligned to IMGT TRBV, TRBD and TRBJ reference segments using MiTCR v1.1. The analysis was restricted to V-J combinations with a frequency above 0.0001, which together covered about 99% of the repertoires. A TCS score was defined as the ratio of F50 (clonal expansion) to E x V (chaos), with BLOSUM62-based TCRdist applied between CDR3 peptides within each V-J. Welch's t-statistics and random forest reduced 450 to 600 V-J features to under 15, which were used in a naive Bayes classifier (R e1071). The similarity between thyroid and blood repertoires was quantified using the Morisita-Horn index. TCRdb reworked the public reads: Q25 trimming with fastp, MiXCR clone assembly, productive beta chains retained. Rows with one shared CDR3 protein collapse into an entry with the most common genes and DNA. The V and J calls and clone size are TCRdb's, not the authors'. The sample records approximately 98,000 distinct CDR3 sequences, approximately 42% of which are singletons. Of the sample, roughly a tenth is held by the ten largest clones.

Regarding this clonotype: What this receptor recognizes is not known. Base quality data are lacking; no much larger clone is found one base away.

The material sequenced was peripheral blood or thyroid tissue (not recorded which). This clonotype originated in a woman aged 25-40 years with Graves' hyperthyroidism. Here the chain combines TRBV28 and TRBJ2-7, and perhaps TRBD1 as D gene, on 6 matching bases. In nucleotides, the sequence is TGTGCCAGCAGCTGGGCAGGGGCCTACTACGAGCAGTACTTC. The resulting protein is CASSWAGAYYEQYF.